These 5 T cell receptor beta chains share one sample of origin, sequenced in a study of spatial heterogeneity in lung cancer. Time point indicated: sample taken at primary tumor resection. The authors sequenced whole RNA from tumor, nontumor lung or frozen PBMC without sorting. TCRdb re-analysed the 5' RACE reads in MiXCR, keeping a single row per CDR3 protein. The table shows 9,000 to 13,000 distinct CDR3 sequences, with roughly 6.3% occurring only once. Sequenced material: PBMCs, taken at surgery. All receptors derive from a male donor with early-stage non-small cell lung cancer.

This clonotype has ten or more counts. This beta chain turned up in a library designed for alpha chains; as an off-target read, its abundance says little. This chain uses TRBV7-2 with TRBJ2-3; D is undetermined. Trimming cost V 2 bases and J 3 bases, with 3 bases left between them. Germline CDR1 SGHTA, CDR2 FQGNSA. The CDR3 runs to 12 residues. CDR3: CASSLFTDTQYF. The CDR3 nucleotides are TGTGCCAGCAGCTTATTTACAGATACGCAGTATTTT.

This clonotype is labeled medium-sized. The library was built for alpha chains, so this beta chain is an off-target read and its size means little. This chain uses TRBV7-9 with TRBJ2-7, with 9 positions matching TRBD1. This CDR3 has 17 residues. Trimming removed 1 base from V and 0 bases from J; junction bases left unmatched: 7. Germline loops: CDR1 SEHNR, CDR2 FQNEAQ (reference sequence). This CDR3 reads CASSLGVRDRDSYEQYF. For the CDR3, the DNA is TGTGCCAGCAGCTTAGGAGTCCGGGACAGGGACTCCTACGAGCAGTACTTC.

This clonotype was seen more than once but under ten times. This beta chain is an off-target read within a library intended for alpha chains, so its frequency means little. The chain employs TRBV7-2 and TRBJ2-7, with TRBD1 as a possible D gene (5 bases). V was clipped by 5 bases and J by 2 bases, with 10 bases between them. The CDR3 length is 13 residues. Germline V lookup: CDR1 SGHTA, CDR2 FQGNSA. The DNA for the CDR3 is TGTGCCAGCAGCGGGGCAGCCGCCTACGAGCAGTACTTC. Protein product: CASSGAAAYEQYF.

By sample share, this clonotype is medium-sized. This beta chain was picked up by a library intended for alpha chains and is off target, so its count carries little meaning. The chain is built from TRBV28 and TRBJ1-1; tentative D call: TRBD1 (6 bases). Looked up from germline, CDR1 is MDHEN and CDR2 is SYDVKM. This CDR3 region has 14 residues. V shed 5 bases and J shed 4 bases, with 14 bases lying between them. The CDR3 region is CASSSQGLRTEAFF. As DNA, the CDR3 is TGTGCCAGCAGTAGCCAGGGGTTGCGCACTGAAGCTTTCTTT.

This clonotype was seen a few times. A library prepared for alpha chains yielded this beta chain as an off-target read; its size is of little meaning. The chain recombines TRBV19 with TRBJ2-5; 10 nucleotides line up with TRBD2. CDR1 is LNHDA, CDR2 SQIVND, per germline (reference sequence). The V segment lost 5 bases and the J segment 5 bases; nucleotides outside the gene matches: 14. The CDR3 is 17 amino acids. The chain's CDR3 is CASSAGRGSGGSETQYF. As DNA, the CDR3 is TGTGCCAGTAGTGCAGGTAGAGGTAGCGGGGGGTCGGAGACCCAGTACTTC. Complete variable domain (other parts from reference TRBV19 and TRBJ2-5): DGGITQSPKYLFRKEGQNVTLSCEQNLNHDAMYWYRQDPGQGLRLIYYSQIVNDFQKGDIAEGYSVSREKKESFPLTVTSAQKNPTAFYLCASSAGRGSGGSETQYFGPGTRLLVL.